This paragraph reports one T cell receptor (beta chain). Trimming took off 4 bases at V and 2 bases at J, with 6 bases between the two ends. Per the germline V gene, CDR1 is SGHRS and CDR2 is YFSETQ. The CDR3 sequence is 12 residues long. The source of the sample is a study of beta chain features in type 1 diabetes. Investigators reverse transcribed all isolated RNA, so they sequenced expressed TCRB transcripts. Profiled with immunoSEQ multiplex PCR; TCRdb holds only in-frame clones, not every one. Here the sample spans hundreds of thousands of clones, about 16% being singletons. Cells sorted by CD45RO/CCR7/CD25/CD127/CD95/CD27 comprised CD4+ naive, central memory, regulatory and stem cell-like memory cells.

Sequences were obtained from naive CD4+ T cells from blood. This receptor was identified in a man younger than 35 in good health. The chain has TRBV5-1 and TRBJ2-5; D unresolved. The CDR3 DNA sequence: TGCGCCAGCAGCGGTCTACAAGAGACCCAGTACTTC. Protein: CASSGLQETQYF.